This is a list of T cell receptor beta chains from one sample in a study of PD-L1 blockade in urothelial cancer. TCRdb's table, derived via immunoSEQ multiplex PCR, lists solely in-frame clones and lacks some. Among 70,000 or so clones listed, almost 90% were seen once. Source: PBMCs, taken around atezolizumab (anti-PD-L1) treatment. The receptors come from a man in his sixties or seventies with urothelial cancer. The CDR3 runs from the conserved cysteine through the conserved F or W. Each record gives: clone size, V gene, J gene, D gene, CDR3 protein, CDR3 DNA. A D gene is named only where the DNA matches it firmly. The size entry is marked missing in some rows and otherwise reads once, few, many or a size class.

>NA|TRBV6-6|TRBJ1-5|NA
CASSYSEKGQPQHF
TGTGCCAGCAGTTACTCGGAGAAGGGGCAGCCCCAGCATTTT
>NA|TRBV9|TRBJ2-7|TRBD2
CASSVDIAGARGEQYF
TGTGCCAGCAGCGTAGATATAGCGGGAGCCAGGGGGGAGCAGTACTTC
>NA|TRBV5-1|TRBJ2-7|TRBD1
CASSPRDRGNEQYF
TGCGCCAGCAGCCCCAGGGACAGGGGAAACGAGCAGTACTTC
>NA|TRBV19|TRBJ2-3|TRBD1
CASSLDRGTDTQYF
TGTGCCAGTAGTCTTGACAGGGGCACAGATACGCAGTATTTT
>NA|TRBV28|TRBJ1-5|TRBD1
CASSLFTGVRQPQHF
TGTGCCAGCAGTTTGTTCACAGGGGTGCGGCAGCCCCAGCATTTT
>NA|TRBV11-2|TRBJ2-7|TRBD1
CASSLNGQGAFYEQYF
TGTGCCAGCAGCTTAAATGGGCAGGGGGCGTTTTACGAGCAGTACTTC
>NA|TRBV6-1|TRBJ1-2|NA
CASRAPDSYGYTF
TGTGCCAGCAGGGCCCCAGATTCATATGGCTACACCTTC
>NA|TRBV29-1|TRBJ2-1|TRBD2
CSVQAGGSGEQFF
TGCAGCGTTCAAGCGGGAGGCTCCGGTGAGCAGTTCTTC
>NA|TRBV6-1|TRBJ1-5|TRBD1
CASSLGQGRNQPQHF
TGTGCCAGCAGTCTTGGACAGGGAAGGAATCAGCCCCAGCATTTT
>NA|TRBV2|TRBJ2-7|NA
CASRPAEGMGEQYF
TGTGCCAGCAGGCCGGCCGAGGGAATGGGGGAGCAGTACTTC
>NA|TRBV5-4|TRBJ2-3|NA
CASSLRAGASTDTQYF
TGTGCCAGCAGCTTAAGAGCAGGTGCTAGCACAGATACGCAGTATTTT
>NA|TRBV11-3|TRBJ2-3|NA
CASSLFGGGTDTQYF
TGTGCCAGCAGCTTGTTTGGGGGAGGAACAGATACGCAGTATTTT
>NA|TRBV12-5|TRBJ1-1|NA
CASNRGLNTEAFF
TGTGCTAGTAACCGGGGTTTGAACACTGAAGCTTTCTTT
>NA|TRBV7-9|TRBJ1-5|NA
CASSHGTGNQPQHF
TGTGCCAGCAGCCACGGAACGGGGAATCAGCCCCAGCATTTT
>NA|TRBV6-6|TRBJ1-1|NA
CASSPPGTQNTEAFF
TGTGCCAGCAGTCCCCCCGGGACACAGAACACTGAAGCTTTCTTT
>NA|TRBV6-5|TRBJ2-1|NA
CASSSPPDEQFF
TGTGCCAGCAGTTCCCCCCCGGATGAGCAGTTCTTC
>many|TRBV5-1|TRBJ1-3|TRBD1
CASSLDRGGNTIYF
TGCGCCAGCAGCTTGGACAGGGGTGGAAACACCATATATTTT
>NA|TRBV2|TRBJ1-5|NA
CASSEANYQPQHF
TGTGCCAGCAGTGAAGCGAACTACCAGCCCCAGCATTTT
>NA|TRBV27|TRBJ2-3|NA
CASSLNPGTGSYTQYF
TGTGCCAGCAGTTTAAACCCCGGGACTGGTTCATATACGCAGTATTTT
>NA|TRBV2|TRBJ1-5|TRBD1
CASSPRGQGNQPQHF
TGTGCCAGCAGCCCTAGGGGGCAGGGCAATCAGCCCCAGCATTTT
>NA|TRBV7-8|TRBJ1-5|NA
CASSPTTRGGNQPQHF
TGTGCCAGCAGCCCAACGACCAGGGGCGGCAATCAGCCCCAGCATTTT
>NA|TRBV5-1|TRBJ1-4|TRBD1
CASSPGQGWSEKLFF
TGCGCCAGCAGCCCGGGACAGGGATGGAGTGAAAAACTGTTTTTT
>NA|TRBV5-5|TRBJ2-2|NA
CASSRAGFTGELFF
TGTGCCAGCAGCCGAGCAGGGTTCACCGGGGAGCTGTTTTTT
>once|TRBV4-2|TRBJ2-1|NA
CASSKTSVNEQFF
TGTGCCAGCAGTAAGACTAGTGTAAATGAGCAGTTCTTC
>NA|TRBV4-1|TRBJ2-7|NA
CASSQELGNYEQYF
TGCGCCAGCAGCCAAGAACTAGGCAATTACGAGCAGTACTTC
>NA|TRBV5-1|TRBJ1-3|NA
CASSLDPGTGNTIYF
TGCGCCAGCAGCTTGGATCCGGGTACTGGAAACACCATATATTTT
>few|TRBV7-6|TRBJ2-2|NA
CASSSLSTGELFF
TGTGCCAGCAGCTCGCTCAGCACCGGGGAGCTGTTTTTT
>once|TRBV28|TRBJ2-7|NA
CASRSTQREQYF
TGTGCCAGCAGATCGACTCAAAGGGAGCAGTACTTC
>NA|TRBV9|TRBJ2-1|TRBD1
CASSETNRGPYGEQFF
TGTGCCAGCAGCGAGACAAACAGGGGGCCCTATGGTGAGCAGTTCTTC
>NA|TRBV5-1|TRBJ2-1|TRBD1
CASSFHPGQGFNEQFF
TGCGCCAGCAGCTTCCACCCGGGACAGGGGTTCAATGAGCAGTTCTTC
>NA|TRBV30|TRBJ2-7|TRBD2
CAWSVPGTSGRLYEQYF
TGTGCCTGGAGTGTACCCGGGACTAGCGGGAGGCTCTACGAGCAGTACTTC
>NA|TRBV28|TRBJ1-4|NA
CASSLQGFGEKLFF
TGTGCCAGCAGTTTACAGGGTTTCGGTGAAAAACTGTTTTTT
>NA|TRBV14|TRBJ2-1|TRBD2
CASSQGGGAALSDLYNEQFF
TGTGCCAGCAGCCAAGGGGGGGGAGCGGCCCTATCGGATTTGTACAATGAGCAGTTCTTC
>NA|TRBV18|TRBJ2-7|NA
CASSPGAWEQYF
TGTGCCAGCTCACCAGGGGCGTGGGAGCAGTACTTC
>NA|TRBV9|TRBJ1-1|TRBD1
CASSSRQGSTEAFF
TGTGCCAGCAGCTCCCGACAGGGGAGCACTGAAGCTTTCTTT
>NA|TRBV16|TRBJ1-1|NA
CASSQSATEAFF
TGTGCCAGCAGCCAATCAGCCACTGAAGCTTTCTTT
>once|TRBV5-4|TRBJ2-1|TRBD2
CASSSSGLAVNEQFF
TGTGCCAGCAGCTCCTCGGGACTAGCGGTAAATGAGCAGTTCTTC
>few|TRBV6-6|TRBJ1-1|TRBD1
CASSFQTGGMNTEAFF
TGTGCCAGCAGTTTCCAGACAGGGGGGATGAACACTGAAGCTTTCTTT
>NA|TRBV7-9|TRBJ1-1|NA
CASSHPMAAPNTEAFF
TGTGCCAGCAGCCACCCCATGGCGGCCCCCAACACTGAAGCTTTCTTT
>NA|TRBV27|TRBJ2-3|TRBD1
CASSPTGRGSDTQYF
TGTGCCAGCAGTCCGACAGGGCGAGGATCAGATACGCAGTATTTT
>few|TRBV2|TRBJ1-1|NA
CASRANTEAFF
TGTGCCAGCAGGGCCAACACTGAAGCTTTCTTT
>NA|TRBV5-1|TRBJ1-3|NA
CASSLAGNTIYF
TGCGCCAGCAGCTTGGCCGGGAACACCATATATTTT
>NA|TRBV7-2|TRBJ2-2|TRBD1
CASSNRQGAITGELFF
TGTGCCAGCAGCAACCGACAGGGGGCGATTACCGGGGAGCTGTTTTTT
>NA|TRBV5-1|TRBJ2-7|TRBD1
CASNTLTGAGYEQYF
TGCGCCAGCAACACCTTGACAGGGGCGGGGTACGAGCAGTACTTC
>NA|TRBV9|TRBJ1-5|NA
CASSAEAGYSNQPQHF
TGTGCCAGCAGCGCAGAGGCAGGGTATAGCAATCAGCCCCAGCATTTT
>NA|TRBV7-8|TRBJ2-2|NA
CASSSSMWGGANTGELFF
TGTGCCAGCAGCTCAAGTATGTGGGGCGGGGCGAACACCGGGGAGCTGTTTTTT
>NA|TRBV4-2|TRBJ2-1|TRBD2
CASSQETSGFYNEQFF
TGTGCCAGCAGCCAGGAGACTAGCGGGTTCTACAATGAGCAGTTCTTC
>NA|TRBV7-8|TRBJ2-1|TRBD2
CASSPRTSGNDEQFF
TGTGCCAGCAGCCCTCGGACTAGCGGGAACGATGAGCAGTTCTTC
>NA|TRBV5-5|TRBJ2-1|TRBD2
CASSSPTSGSYNEQFF
TGTGCCAGCAGCTCACCCACTAGCGGGAGTTACAATGAGCAGTTCTTC
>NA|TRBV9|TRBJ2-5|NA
CASSRGETQYF
TGTGCCAGCAGCCGAGGGGAGACCCAGTACTTC
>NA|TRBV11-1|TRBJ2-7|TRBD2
CASSLRRGTTPYEQYF
TGTGCCAGCAGCTTAAGGCGGGGGACTACACCCTACGAGCAGTACTTC
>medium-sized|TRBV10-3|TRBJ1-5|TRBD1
CATRGGDQPQHF
TGTGCCACCAGAGGGGGCGATCAGCCCCAGCATTTT
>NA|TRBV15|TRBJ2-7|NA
CATSRGGRPASYEQYF
TGTGCCACCAGCAGAGGAGGCCGCCCGGCGTCCTACGAGCAGTACTTC